This entry is about one TCR beta chain. The antigen is undetermined. The size of this beta chain means little, since it is a stray read in a library made for alpha chains. The time point: blood at routine non-recurrence follow-up after resection. This sample was included in a study of spatial heterogeneity in lung cancer. General study results and limits: The appearance of ubiquitous expanded tumor TCRs in blood was greater at resection than follow-up.

MiXCR, applied by TCRdb to the 5' RACE reads, yields one record per CDR3 protein. Of approximately 2,500 distinct CDR3 sequences in the sample, 55% were seen once. Sample: PBMCs, taken at follow-up. The TCR was taken from a female donor with early-stage non-small cell lung cancer.

CDR3 sequence reads: CASSLLRENTQYF. Written as DNA, the CDR3 is TGTGCCAGCAGCTTATTGCGGGAGAATACGCAGTATTTT. The chain combines TRBV7-8 with TRBJ2-3, with TRBD2 matching 7 bases. Trimming at V came to 2 bases and at J to 7 bases, leaving 3 bases not matched to a gene. Per the germline V gene, CDR1 is SGHVS and CDR2 is FQNEAQ. The length of the CDR3 is 13 residues. The full variable domain, with the rest looked up from reference TRBV7-8 and TRBJ2-3, is GAGVSQSPRYKVAKRGQDVALRCDPISGHVSLFWYQQALGQGPEFLTYFQNEAQLDKSGLPSDRFFAERPEGSVSTLKIQRTQQEDSAVYLCASSLLRENTQYFGPGTRLTVL.